This section outlines one T cell receptor beta chain sequence together with its context. TCRdb independently ran MiXCR on the 5' RACE reads; one entry per CDR3 protein. This repertoire shows approximately 620,000 distinct CDR3 sequences, 8.5% to 9.5% found once; its top ten account for 0.98%. The data were obtained in a study of identical twins. V shed 0 bases and J 3 bases; nucleotides not matched to a gene: 12. Germline V CDR1 and CDR2: SGHTA, FQGNSA. There are 18 residues in the CDR3. The data also belong to a second study, concerning yellow fever vaccine responses in identical twins.

The chain joins TRBV7-2 to TRBJ2-3; 7 bases are a match to TRBD2. Sequencing input: PBMCs. This sequence was found in a young woman in good health. This CDR3 reads CASSLARQRDDGTDTQYF. The CDR3 nucleotides read TGTGCCAGCAGCTTAGCGCGACAGCGGGACGACGGGACAGATACGCAGTATTTT.